This T cell receptor (beta chain) stems from a study of CD8 T cells in ankylosing spondylitis. Overall study findings and caveats: Several highly homologous variants made up a TCR beta motif, and this motif appeared characteristic of ankylosing spondylitis blood. It was reported that disease-linked clones were significantly enriched in matched ankylosing spondylitis synovial fluid.

Concerning this clonotype: No antigen is known for it.

The CDR3 runs 15 residues. With 8 bases removed from V and 8 bases from J, the gap between germline ends came to 22 bases. TCRdb used MiXCR to reprocess the 5' RACE reads, holding one entry per CDR3 protein. This table holds some 340,000 distinct CDR3 sequences, 14% to 15% found once. This clonotype was obtained from a male donor with ankylosing spondylitis or in good health (not recorded which). The sequencing sample was made of blood, either unsorted or a sorted T cell fraction (not recorded which). The chain couples TRBV12-3 or TRBV12-4 to TRBJ2-1; D is possibly TRBD1 (6 bases). This CDR3 is CASGEAGRKGDEQFF. The CDR3 DNA follows: TGTGCCAGCGGAGAGGCGGGTCGGAAGGGGGATGAGCAGTTCTTC.